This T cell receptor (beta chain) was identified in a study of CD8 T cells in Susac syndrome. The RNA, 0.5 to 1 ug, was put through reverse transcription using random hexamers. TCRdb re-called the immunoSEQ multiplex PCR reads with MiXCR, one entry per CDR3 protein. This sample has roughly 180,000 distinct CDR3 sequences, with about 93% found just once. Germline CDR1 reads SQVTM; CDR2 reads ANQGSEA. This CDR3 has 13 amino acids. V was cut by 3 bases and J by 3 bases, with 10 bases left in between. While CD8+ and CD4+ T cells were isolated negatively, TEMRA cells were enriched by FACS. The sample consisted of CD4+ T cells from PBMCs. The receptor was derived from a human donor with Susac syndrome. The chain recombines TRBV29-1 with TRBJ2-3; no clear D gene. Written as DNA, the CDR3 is TGCAGCGTTGAGGGCCCTTCGACAGATACGCAGTATTTT. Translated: CSVEGPSTDTQYF.